Below are 3 T cell receptor beta chains sequenced from a single sample in a study of blood T cell repertoires in COVID-19. Here immunoSEQ multiplex PCR was the method, and the copy in TCRdb shows in-frame clones only, minus some. This table has more than 110,000 clones, 84% appearing once. Sequencing was performed on peripheral blood. Receptors originate from a human donor in a cohort sampled during active COVID-19.

The V gene is TRBV12-5, the J gene TRBJ2-1; the match to TRBD2 covers 13 bases. Germline-derived CDR1 and CDR2 are LGHNT and FRNRAP. The CDR3 is made up of 15 amino acids. J was trimmed by 8 bases and V by 7 bases; bases with no gene match: 8. The CDR3: CASAPGTSGVDEQFF. The CDR3 coding sequence is TGTGCTAGTGCCCCAGGGACTAGCGGGGTTGATGAGCAGTTCTTC.

V usage is TRBV19 and J usage is TRBJ2-1; D is possibly TRBD2 (7 bases). The germline V gene has CDR1 LNHDA and CDR2 SQIVND (reference sequence). Trimming left V 7 bases short and J 13 bases short, with 35 bases between. The CDR3 has 18 amino acids. The CDR3 sequence: CASTRTGGRGEGHLFQFF. For the CDR3, the DNA is TGTGCCAGTACCCGTACGGGCGGAAGGGGGGAGGGCCATCTTTTTCAGTTCTTC.

This clone was picked up one time. The chain recombines TRBV5-5 with TRBJ1-1; D is ambiguous. Trimming removed 4 bases at V and 1 base at J, with 20 bases between. Per germline, CDR1 SGHKS and CDR2 YYEKEE (reference sequence). The CDR3 length is 17 residues. The chain's CDR3 is CASSQTDVSRGNTEAFF. The CDR3 DNA is TGTGCCAGCAGCCAAACGGATGTCAGCCGGGGGAACACTGAAGCTTTCTTT.